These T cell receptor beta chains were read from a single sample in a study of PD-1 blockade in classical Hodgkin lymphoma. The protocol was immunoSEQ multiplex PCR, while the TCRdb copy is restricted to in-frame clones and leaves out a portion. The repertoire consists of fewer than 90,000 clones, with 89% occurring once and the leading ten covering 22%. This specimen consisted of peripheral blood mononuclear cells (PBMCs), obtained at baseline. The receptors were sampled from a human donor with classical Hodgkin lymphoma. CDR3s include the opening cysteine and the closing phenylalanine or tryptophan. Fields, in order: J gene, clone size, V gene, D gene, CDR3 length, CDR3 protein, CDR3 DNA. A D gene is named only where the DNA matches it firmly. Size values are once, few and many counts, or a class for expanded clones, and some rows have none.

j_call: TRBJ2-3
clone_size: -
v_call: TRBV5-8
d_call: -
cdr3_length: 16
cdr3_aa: CASSAGPRTRSDTQYF
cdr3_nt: TGTGCCAGCAGCGCGGGACCCCGCACGAGATCAGATACGCAGTATTTT

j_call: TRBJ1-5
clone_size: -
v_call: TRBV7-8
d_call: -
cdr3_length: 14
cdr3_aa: CASSSGHSNQPQHF
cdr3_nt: TGTGCCAGCAGCTCAGGACACTCAAATCAGCCCCAGCATTTT

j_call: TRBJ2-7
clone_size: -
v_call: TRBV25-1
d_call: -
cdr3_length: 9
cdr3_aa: CAGSYEQYF
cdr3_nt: TGTGCCGGGTCCTACGAGCAGTACTTC

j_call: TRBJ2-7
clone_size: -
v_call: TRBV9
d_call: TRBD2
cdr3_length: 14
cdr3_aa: CASSGGLAGYEQYF
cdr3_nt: TGTGCCAGCAGCGGAGGACTAGCGGGATACGAGCAGTACTTC

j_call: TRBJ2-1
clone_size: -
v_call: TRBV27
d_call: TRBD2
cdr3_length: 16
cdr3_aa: CASSLRTSGSINEQFF
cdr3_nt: TGTGCCAGCAGTTTAAGGACTAGCGGGAGTATCAATGAGCAGTTCTTC

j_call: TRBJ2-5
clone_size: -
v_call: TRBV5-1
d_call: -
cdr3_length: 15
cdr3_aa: CASSLGPWPQETQYF
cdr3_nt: TGCGCCAGCAGCTTGGGACCCTGGCCTCAAGAGACCCAGTACTTC

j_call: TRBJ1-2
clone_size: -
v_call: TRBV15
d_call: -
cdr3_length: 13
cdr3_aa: CATSSLTDYGYTF
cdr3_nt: TGTGCCACCAGCTCCTTGACAGACTATGGCTACACCTTC

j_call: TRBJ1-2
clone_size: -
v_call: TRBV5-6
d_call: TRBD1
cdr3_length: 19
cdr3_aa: CASSKPGTGTFEGLLGYTF
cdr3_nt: TGTGCCAGCAGCAAACCCGGGACAGGGACCTTCGAAGGCCTTCTTGGCTACACCTTC

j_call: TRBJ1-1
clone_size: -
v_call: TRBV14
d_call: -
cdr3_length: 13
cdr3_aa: CASSPLQDTEAFF
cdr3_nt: TGTGCCAGCAGCCCCCTCCAAGACACTGAAGCTTTCTTT

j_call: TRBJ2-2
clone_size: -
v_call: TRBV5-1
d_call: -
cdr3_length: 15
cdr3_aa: CASSWDTGDTGELFF
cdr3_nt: TGCGCCAGCAGCTGGGATACAGGAGACACCGGGGAGCTGTTTTTT

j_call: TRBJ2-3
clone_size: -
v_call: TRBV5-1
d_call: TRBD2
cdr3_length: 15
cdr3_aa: CASSLGTTPGDTQYF
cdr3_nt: TGCGCCAGCAGCCTAGGGACTACGCCCGGGGATACGCAGTATTTT

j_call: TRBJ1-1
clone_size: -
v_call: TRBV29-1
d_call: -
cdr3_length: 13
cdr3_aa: CSVEDGVALEAFF
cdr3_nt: TGCAGCGTTGAAGATGGCGTCGCTTTAGAAGCTTTCTTT

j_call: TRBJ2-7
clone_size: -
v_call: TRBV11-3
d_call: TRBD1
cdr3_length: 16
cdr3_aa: CASSPGPGTGTYEQYF
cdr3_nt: TGTGCCAGCAGCCCGGGGCCCGGGACAGGGACCTACGAGCAGTACTTC

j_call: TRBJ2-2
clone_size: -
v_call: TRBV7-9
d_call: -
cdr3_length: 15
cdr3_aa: CASSSRREATGELFF
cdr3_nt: TGTGCCAGCAGCTCCCGGAGGGAGGCCACCGGGGAGCTGTTTTTT

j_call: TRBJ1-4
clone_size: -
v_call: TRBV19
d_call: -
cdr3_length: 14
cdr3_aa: CASSIREGNEKLFF
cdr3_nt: TGTGCCAGTAGTATAAGGGAGGGGAATGAAAAACTGTTTTTT

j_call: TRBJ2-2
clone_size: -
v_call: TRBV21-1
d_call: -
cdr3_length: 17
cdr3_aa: CASSNGGQGLNTGELFF
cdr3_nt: TGTGCCAGCAGCAATGGGGGACAGGGATTGAACACCGGGGAGCTGTTTTTT

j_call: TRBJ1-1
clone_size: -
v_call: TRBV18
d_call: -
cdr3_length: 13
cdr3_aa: CASSRLDEMDAFF
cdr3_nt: TGTGCCAGCTCACGATTGGATGAGATGGATGCTTTCTTT

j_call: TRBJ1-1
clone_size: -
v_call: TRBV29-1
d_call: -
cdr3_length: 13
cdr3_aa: CSVRETGNTEAFF
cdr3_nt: TGCAGCGTACGGGAGACAGGGAACACTGAAGCTTTCTTT

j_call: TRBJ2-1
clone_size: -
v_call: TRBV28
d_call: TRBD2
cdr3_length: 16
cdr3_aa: CASSFWTSGTYNEQFF
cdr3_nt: TGTGCCAGCAGTTTCTGGACTAGCGGGACCTACAATGAGCAGTTCTTC

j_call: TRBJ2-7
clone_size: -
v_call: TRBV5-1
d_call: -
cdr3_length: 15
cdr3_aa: CASSNRGHTGDEQYF
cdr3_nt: TGCGCCAGCAGCAACAGGGGCCACACGGGGGACGAGCAGTACTTC

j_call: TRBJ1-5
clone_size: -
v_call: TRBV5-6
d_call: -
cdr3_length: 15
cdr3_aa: CASSLEGLGNQPQHF
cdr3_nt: TGTGCCAGCAGCCTAGAGGGGTTGGGCAATCAGCCCCAGCATTTT

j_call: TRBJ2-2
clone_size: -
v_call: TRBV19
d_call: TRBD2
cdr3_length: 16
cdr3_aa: CASVRGTSGRGGELFF
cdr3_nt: TGTGCCAGCGTTAGGGGGACTAGCGGGAGAGGCGGGGAGCTGTTTTTT

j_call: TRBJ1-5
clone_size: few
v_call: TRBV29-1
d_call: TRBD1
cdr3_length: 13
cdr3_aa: CSVGQGNNQPQHF
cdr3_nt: TGCAGCGTTGGACAGGGTAATAATCAGCCCCAGCATTTT

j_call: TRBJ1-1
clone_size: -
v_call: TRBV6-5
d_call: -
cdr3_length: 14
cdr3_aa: CASSYDRVNTEAFF
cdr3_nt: TGTGCCAGCAGTTACGATAGGGTCAACACTGAAGCTTTCTTT

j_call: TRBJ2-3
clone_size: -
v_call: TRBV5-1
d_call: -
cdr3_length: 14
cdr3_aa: CASSLAAPTDTQYF
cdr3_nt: TGCGCCAGCAGCTTGGCAGCCCCCACAGATACGCAGTATTTT

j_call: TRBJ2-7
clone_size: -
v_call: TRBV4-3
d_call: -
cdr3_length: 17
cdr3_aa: CASSQDLSRGMRYEQYF
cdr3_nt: TGCGCCAGCAGCCAAGATCTGTCGAGGGGTATGCGGTACGAGCAGTACTTC

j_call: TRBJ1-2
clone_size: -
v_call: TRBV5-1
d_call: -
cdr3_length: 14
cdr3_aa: CASSLGQELTGYTF
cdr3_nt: TGCGCCAGCAGCTTGGGTCAGGAGCTTACTGGCTACACCTTC

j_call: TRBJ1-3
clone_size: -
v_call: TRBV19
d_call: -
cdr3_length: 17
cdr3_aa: CASSVRVGSVSGNTIYF
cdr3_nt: TGTGCCAGTAGTGTCAGAGTGGGCAGCGTCTCTGGAAACACCATATATTTT

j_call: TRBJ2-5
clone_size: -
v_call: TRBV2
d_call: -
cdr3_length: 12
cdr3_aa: CASSDSLGTQYF
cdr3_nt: TGTGCCAGCAGTGATAGCCTCGGGACCCAGTACTTC

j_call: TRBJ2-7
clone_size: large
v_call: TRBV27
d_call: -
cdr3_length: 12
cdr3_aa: CASSLLWGEQYF
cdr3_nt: TGTGCCAGCAGTTTATTATGGGGCGAGCAGTACTTC

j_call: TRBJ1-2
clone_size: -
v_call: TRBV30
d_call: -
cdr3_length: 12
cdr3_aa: CAWSVGHRGYTF
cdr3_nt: TGTGCCTGGAGTGTAGGACATCGCGGCTACACCTTC

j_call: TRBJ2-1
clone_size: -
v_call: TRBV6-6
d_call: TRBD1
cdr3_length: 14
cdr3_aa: CASRTGTGGNEQFF
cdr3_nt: TGTGCCAGCAGAACCGGGACAGGGGGCAATGAGCAGTTCTTC

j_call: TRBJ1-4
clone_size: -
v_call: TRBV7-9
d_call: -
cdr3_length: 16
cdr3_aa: CASRGPSAGSNEKLFF
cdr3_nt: TGTGCCAGCAGAGGACCATCGGCCGGCTCTAATGAAAAACTGTTTTTT

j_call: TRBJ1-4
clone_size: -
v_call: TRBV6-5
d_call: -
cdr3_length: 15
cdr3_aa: CASSYRTAPLVKLFF
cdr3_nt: TGTGCCAGCAGTTACCGGACAGCACCTCTTGTGAAACTGTTTTTT

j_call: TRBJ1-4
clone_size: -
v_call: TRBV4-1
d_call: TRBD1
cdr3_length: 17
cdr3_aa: CASSQTLTGGFNEKLFF
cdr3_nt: TGCGCCAGCAGCCAAACGCTAACAGGGGGGTTTAATGAAAAACTGTTTTTT

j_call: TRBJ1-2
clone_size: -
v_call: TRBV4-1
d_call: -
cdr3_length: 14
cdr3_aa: CASSQWSPSGGYTF
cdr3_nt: TGCGCCAGCAGCCAATGGTCCCCATCGGGTGGCTACACCTTC

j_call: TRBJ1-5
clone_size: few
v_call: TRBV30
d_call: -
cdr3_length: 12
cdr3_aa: CAWGLDRGAQHF
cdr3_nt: TGTGCCTGGGGACTTGACCGCGGGGCCCAGCATTTT

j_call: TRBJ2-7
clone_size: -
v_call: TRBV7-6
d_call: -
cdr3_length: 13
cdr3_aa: CASSPQEGYEQYF
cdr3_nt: TGTGCCAGCAGCCCGCAAGAGGGTTACGAGCAGTACTTC

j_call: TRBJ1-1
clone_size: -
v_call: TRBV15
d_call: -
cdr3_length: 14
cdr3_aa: CATRLQAPNTEAFF
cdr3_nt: TGTGCCACCAGATTACAGGCGCCGAACACTGAAGCTTTCTTT

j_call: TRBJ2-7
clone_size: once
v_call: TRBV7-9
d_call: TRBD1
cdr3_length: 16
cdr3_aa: CASSPQVDRVVYEQYF
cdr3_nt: TGTGCCAGCAGCCCCCAAGTGGACAGGGTCGTCTACGAGCAGTACTTC

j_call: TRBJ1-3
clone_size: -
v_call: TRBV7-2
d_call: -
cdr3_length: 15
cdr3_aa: CASSLAGGGGNTIYF
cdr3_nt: TGTGCCAGCAGCTTAGCAGGGGGAGGTGGAAACACCATATATTTT

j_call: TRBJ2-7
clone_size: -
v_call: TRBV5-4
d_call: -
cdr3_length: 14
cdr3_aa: CASSGGTVSYEQYF
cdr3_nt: TGTGCCAGCAGCGGCGGGACAGTCTCCTACGAGCAGTACTTC

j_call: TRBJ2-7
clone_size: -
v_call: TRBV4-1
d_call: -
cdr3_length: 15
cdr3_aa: CASSQALSGRYEQYF
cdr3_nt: TGCGCCAGCAGCCAAGCCCTCTCTGGGCGCTACGAGCAGTACTTC

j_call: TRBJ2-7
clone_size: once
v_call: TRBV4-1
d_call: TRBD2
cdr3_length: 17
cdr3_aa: CASSQALAGGSAGEQYF
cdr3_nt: TGCGCCAGCAGCCAAGCCTTAGCGGGAGGTTCCGCCGGCGAGCAGTACTTC

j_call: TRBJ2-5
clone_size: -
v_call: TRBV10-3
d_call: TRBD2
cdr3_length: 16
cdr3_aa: CAISANLAGRQETQYF
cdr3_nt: TGTGCCATCAGCGCTAACCTAGCGGGAAGACAAGAGACCCAGTACTTC

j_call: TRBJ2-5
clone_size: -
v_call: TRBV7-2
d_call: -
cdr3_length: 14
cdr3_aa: CASSLAGAQETQYF
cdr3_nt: TGTGCCAGCAGCTTAGCGGGAGCCCAAGAGACCCAGTACTTC

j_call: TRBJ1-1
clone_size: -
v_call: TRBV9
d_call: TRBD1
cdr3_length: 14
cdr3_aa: CASSVSGGEAEAFF
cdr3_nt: TGTGCCAGCAGCGTTTCAGGGGGCGAAGCTGAAGCTTTCTTT

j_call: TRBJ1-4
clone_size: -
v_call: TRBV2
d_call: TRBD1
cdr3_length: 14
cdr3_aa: CASTTGQGPEKLFF
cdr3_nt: TGTGCCAGCACCACGGGACAGGGGCCTGAAAAACTGTTTTTT

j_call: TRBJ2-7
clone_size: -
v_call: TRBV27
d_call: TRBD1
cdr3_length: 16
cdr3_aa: CASALFETGAPYEQYF
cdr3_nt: TGTGCCAGCGCATTATTTGAGACAGGGGCTCCCTACGAGCAGTACTTC

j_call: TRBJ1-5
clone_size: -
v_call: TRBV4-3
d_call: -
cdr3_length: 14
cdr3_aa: CASSPGTSNQPQHF
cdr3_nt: TGCGCCAGCAGCCCCGGCACCTCCAATCAGCCCCAGCATTTT

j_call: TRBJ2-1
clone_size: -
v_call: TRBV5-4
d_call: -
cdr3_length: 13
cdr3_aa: CASSSFRGNEQFF
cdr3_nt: TGTGCCAGCAGCTCCTTTCGGGGAAATGAGCAGTTCTTC

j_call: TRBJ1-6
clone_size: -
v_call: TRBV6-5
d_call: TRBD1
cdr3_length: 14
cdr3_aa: CASRRDREGSPLHF
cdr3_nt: TGTGCCAGCAGGCGGGACAGGGAGGGATCACCCCTCCACTTT

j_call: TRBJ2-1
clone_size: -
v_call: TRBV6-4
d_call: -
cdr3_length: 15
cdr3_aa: CASSKSGGSYNEQFF
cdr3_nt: TGTGCCAGCAGTAAGAGCGGAGGCTCCTACAATGAGCAGTTCTTC

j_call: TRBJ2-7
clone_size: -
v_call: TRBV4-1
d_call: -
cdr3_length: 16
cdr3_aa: CASSQEAPPRPYEQYF
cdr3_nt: TGCGCCAGCAGCCAAGAAGCCCCCCCGAGGCCTTACGAGCAGTACTTC

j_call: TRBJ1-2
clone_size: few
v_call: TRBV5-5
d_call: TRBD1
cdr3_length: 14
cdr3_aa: CASSLDRGHYGYTF
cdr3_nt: TGTGCCAGCAGCCTGGACAGGGGGCATTATGGCTACACCTTC